The T cell receptor beta chain under discussion was sequenced for a study of shared clonotypes between healthy human individuals. Broader study findings: Only a few donors were included, so the genetic and exposure-history diversity represented was limited.

Repertoires were generated with immunoSEQ multiplex PCR, while TCRdb's copy carries only in-frame clones and drops some. The sample includes roughly 2 million clones, approximately 95% of them seen just once. Concerning this clone: Its antigen is unknown.

Germline values: CDR1 KGHSH, CDR2 LQKENI. The CDR3 runs 15 residues. The V and J ends lost 2 bases and 2 bases, in that order; junction bases with no gene match: 2. Positively selected for CCR7, the CD45RO-negative cells used as naive CD8 cells excluded terminally differentiated effector memory CD45RA+ cells. The sequence derives from a man aged 18 to 35 in good health. Sequenced input: naive CD8+ T cells sorted from blood. The J gene is TRBJ2-7, the V gene TRBV18; 11 bases match TRBD1. The CDR3 here is CASSPGTGGPYEQYF. The CDR3 DNA reads TGTGCCAGCTCACCAGGGACAGGGGGTCCCTACGAGCAGTACTTC.